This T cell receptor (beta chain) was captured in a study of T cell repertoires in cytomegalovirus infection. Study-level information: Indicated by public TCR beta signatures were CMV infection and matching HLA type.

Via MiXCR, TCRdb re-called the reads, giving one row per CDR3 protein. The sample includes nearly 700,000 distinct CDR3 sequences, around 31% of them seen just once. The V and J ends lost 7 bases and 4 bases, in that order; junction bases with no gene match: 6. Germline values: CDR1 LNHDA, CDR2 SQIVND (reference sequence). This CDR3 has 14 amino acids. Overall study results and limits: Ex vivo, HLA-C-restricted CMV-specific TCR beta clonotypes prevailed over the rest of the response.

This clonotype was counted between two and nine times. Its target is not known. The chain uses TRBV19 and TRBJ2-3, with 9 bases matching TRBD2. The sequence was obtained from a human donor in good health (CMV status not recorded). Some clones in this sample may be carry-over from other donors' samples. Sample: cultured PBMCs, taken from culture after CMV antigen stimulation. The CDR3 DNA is TGTGCCAGTACTCGCGGGAGGGGCCCAGATACGCAGTATTTT. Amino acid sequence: CASTRGRGPDTQYF.